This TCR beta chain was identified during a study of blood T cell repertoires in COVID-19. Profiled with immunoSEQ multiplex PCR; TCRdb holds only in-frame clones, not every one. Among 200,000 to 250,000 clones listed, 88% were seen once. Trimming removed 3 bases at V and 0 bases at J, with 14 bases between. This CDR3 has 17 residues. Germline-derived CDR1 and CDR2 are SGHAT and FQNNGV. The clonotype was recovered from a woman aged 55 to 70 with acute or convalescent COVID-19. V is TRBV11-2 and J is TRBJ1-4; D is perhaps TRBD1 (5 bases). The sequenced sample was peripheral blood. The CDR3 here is CASSFEPPGTTNEKLFF. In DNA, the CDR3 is TGTGCCAGCAGCTTCGAACCCCCAGGGACAACTAATGAAAAACTGTTTTTT.